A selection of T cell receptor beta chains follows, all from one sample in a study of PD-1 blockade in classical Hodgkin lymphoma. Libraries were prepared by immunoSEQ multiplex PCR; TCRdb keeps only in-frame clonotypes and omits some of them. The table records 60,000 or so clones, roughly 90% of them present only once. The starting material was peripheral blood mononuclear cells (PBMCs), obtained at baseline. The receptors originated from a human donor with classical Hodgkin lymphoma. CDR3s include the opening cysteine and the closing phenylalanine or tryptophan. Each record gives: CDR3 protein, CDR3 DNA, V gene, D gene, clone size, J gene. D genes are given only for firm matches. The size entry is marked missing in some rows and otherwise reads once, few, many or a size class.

cdr3_aa: CASSYHGGYNEQFF
cdr3_nt: TGTGCCAGCAGTTACCACGGGGGATACAATGAGCAGTTCTTC
v_call: TRBV6-5
d_call: NA
clone_size: NA
j_call: TRBJ2-1

cdr3_aa: CASSMLAGGSYEQYF
cdr3_nt: TGTGCCAGTAGTATGTTAGCGGGAGGGTCCTACGAGCAGTACTTC
v_call: TRBV19
d_call: TRBD2
clone_size: NA
j_call: TRBJ2-7

cdr3_aa: CASSRGASGGAHIFQTQYF
cdr3_nt: TGTGCCAGCAGCCGGGGCGCTAGCGGGGGGGCCCACATCTTCCAGACCCAGTACTTC
v_call: TRBV2
d_call: TRBD2
clone_size: NA
j_call: TRBJ2-5

cdr3_aa: CASSIWDWEGPGELFF
cdr3_nt: TGTGCCAGCAGCATATGGGACTGGGAGGGCCCCGGGGAGCTGTTTTTT
v_call: TRBV7-6
d_call: TRBD2
clone_size: NA
j_call: TRBJ2-2

cdr3_aa: CASSHRTLSGNTIYF
cdr3_nt: TGTGCCAGCAGCCATCGGACACTCTCTGGAAACACCATATATTTT
v_call: TRBV14
d_call: NA
clone_size: NA
j_call: TRBJ1-3

cdr3_aa: CASSPLEDRTTYEQYF
cdr3_nt: TGTGCCAGCAGCCCCCTGGAGGACAGAACAACCTACGAGCAGTACTTC
v_call: TRBV7-9
d_call: NA
clone_size: NA
j_call: TRBJ2-7

cdr3_aa: CASSLELNTGELFF
cdr3_nt: TGTGCCAGCAGCTTGGAACTAAATACCGGGGAGCTGTTTTTT
v_call: TRBV5-6
d_call: NA
clone_size: NA
j_call: TRBJ2-2

cdr3_aa: CASSNSGGYEQYF
cdr3_nt: TGTGCCAGCAGTAACAGCGGGGGATACGAGCAGTACTTC
v_call: TRBV28
d_call: TRBD2
clone_size: NA
j_call: TRBJ2-7

cdr3_aa: CASSLGFSGSTDTQYF
cdr3_nt: TGTGCCAGCAGCTTAGGTTTTAGCGGCAGCACAGATACGCAGTATTTT
v_call: TRBV11-2
d_call: NA
clone_size: NA
j_call: TRBJ2-3

cdr3_aa: CASSPPGAYNEQFF
cdr3_nt: TGTGCCAGCAGTCCCCCCGGAGCTTACAATGAGCAGTTCTTC
v_call: TRBV28
d_call: NA
clone_size: NA
j_call: TRBJ2-1

cdr3_aa: CASSASIARGNTGELFF
cdr3_nt: TGCGCCAGCAGCGCTTCGATAGCCAGGGGCAACACCGGGGAGCTGTTTTTT
v_call: TRBV5-1
d_call: NA
clone_size: once
j_call: TRBJ2-2

cdr3_aa: CASSLRRSPDTQYF
cdr3_nt: TGTGCCAGCAGCTTAAGGAGGTCCCCAGATACGCAGTATTTT
v_call: TRBV7-8
d_call: NA
clone_size: NA
j_call: TRBJ2-3

cdr3_aa: CASSWGTGVTDTQYF
cdr3_nt: TGTGCCAGCAGTTGGGGGACAGGGGTCACAGATACGCAGTATTTT
v_call: TRBV28
d_call: TRBD1
clone_size: NA
j_call: TRBJ2-3

cdr3_aa: CASSIEGLVGEKLFF
cdr3_nt: TGTGCCAGTAGTATCGAGGGGCTCGTGGGGGAAAAACTGTTTTTT
v_call: TRBV19
d_call: NA
clone_size: medium-sized
j_call: TRBJ1-4

cdr3_aa: CASSWAYGINTEAFF
cdr3_nt: TGCGCCAGCAGCTGGGCTTACGGGATAAACACTGAAGCTTTCTTT
v_call: TRBV5-1
d_call: NA
clone_size: few
j_call: TRBJ1-1

cdr3_aa: CASSLGSRVLETQYF
cdr3_nt: TGCGCCAGCAGCTTGGGTTCTCGAGTTTTGGAGACCCAGTACTTC
v_call: TRBV5-1
d_call: NA
clone_size: NA
j_call: TRBJ2-5

cdr3_aa: CASSVSGDEQYF
cdr3_nt: TGTGCCAGCAGCGTTTCAGGGGACGAGCAGTACTTC
v_call: TRBV11-2
d_call: NA
clone_size: NA
j_call: TRBJ2-7

cdr3_aa: CASSFQGAVGEQFF
cdr3_nt: TGTGCCAGCAGCTTCCAGGGGGCGGTGGGCGAGCAGTTCTTC
v_call: TRBV5-8
d_call: TRBD1
clone_size: once
j_call: TRBJ2-1

cdr3_aa: CASSLGRDYEQYF
cdr3_nt: TGTGCCAGCAGTTTGGGGCGGGATTACGAGCAGTACTTC
v_call: TRBV27
d_call: NA
clone_size: NA
j_call: TRBJ2-7

cdr3_aa: CASSLSDGTGVSPLHF
cdr3_nt: TGTGCCAGCAGTTTATCCGACGGGACAGGGGTGTCACCCCTCCACTTT
v_call: TRBV27
d_call: TRBD1
clone_size: NA
j_call: TRBJ1-6

cdr3_aa: CASKGWEYEQYF
cdr3_nt: TGTGCCAGCAAGGGCTGGGAGTACGAGCAGTACTTC
v_call: TRBV6-5
d_call: NA
clone_size: NA
j_call: TRBJ2-7

cdr3_aa: CASSEAGRAADTQYF
cdr3_nt: TGCGCCAGCAGTGAAGCCGGGAGGGCCGCAGATACGCAGTATTTT
v_call: TRBV10-1
d_call: TRBD2
clone_size: NA
j_call: TRBJ2-3

cdr3_aa: CASSLPSGTGVETQYF
cdr3_nt: TGTGCCAGCAGCTTACCCTCCGGGACAGGGGTCGAGACCCAGTACTTC
v_call: TRBV7-9
d_call: TRBD1
clone_size: NA
j_call: TRBJ2-5

cdr3_aa: CAVQADSANTGELFF
cdr3_nt: TGTGCCGTTCAAGCAGACAGCGCGAACACCGGGGAGCTGTTTTTT
v_call: TRBV27
d_call: NA
clone_size: NA
j_call: TRBJ2-2

cdr3_aa: CASSVTGSPAYEQYF
cdr3_nt: TGTGCCAGCAGCGTAACGGGCAGCCCAGCCTACGAGCAGTACTTC
v_call: TRBV9
d_call: NA
clone_size: NA
j_call: TRBJ2-7

cdr3_aa: CASSPPGGGYEQYF
cdr3_nt: TGTGCCAGCAGTCCCCCGGGGGGCGGCTACGAGCAGTACTTC
v_call: TRBV28
d_call: NA
clone_size: NA
j_call: TRBJ2-7

cdr3_aa: CASSPGVGSTANEQFF
cdr3_nt: TGTGCCAGCTCACCAGGGGTGGGTTCTACGGCCAATGAGCAGTTCTTC
v_call: TRBV18
d_call: NA
clone_size: NA
j_call: TRBJ2-1

cdr3_aa: CASSAGEVGYTF
cdr3_nt: TGTGCCAGCAGCGCCGGGGAGGTTGGCTACACCTTC
v_call: TRBV9
d_call: NA
clone_size: once
j_call: TRBJ1-2

cdr3_aa: CASSESRGTGVADTQYF
cdr3_nt: TGCGCCAGCAGTGAGTCAAGGGGCACAGGGGTGGCGGATACGCAGTATTTT
v_call: TRBV10-2
d_call: TRBD1
clone_size: once
j_call: TRBJ2-3

cdr3_aa: CATSRVGGGDQPQHF
cdr3_nt: TGTGCCACCAGCAGAGTTGGAGGGGGTGATCAGCCCCAGCATTTT
v_call: TRBV15
d_call: NA
clone_size: once
j_call: TRBJ1-5

cdr3_aa: CASSLFGSTEAFF
cdr3_nt: TGTGCCAGCAGTTTATTCGGTTCCACTGAAGCTTTCTTT
v_call: TRBV27
d_call: NA
clone_size: NA
j_call: TRBJ1-1

cdr3_aa: CASSQELRDREYNEQFF
cdr3_nt: TGTGCCAGCAGCCAAGAGCTCCGGGACAGAGAGTACAATGAGCAGTTCTTC
v_call: TRBV4-2
d_call: TRBD1
clone_size: once
j_call: TRBJ2-1

cdr3_aa: CASSPANYGYTF
cdr3_nt: TGTGCCAGCAGCCCCGCTAATTATGGCTACACCTTC
v_call: TRBV14
d_call: NA
clone_size: few
j_call: TRBJ1-2

cdr3_aa: CASSFSGSTDTQYF
cdr3_nt: TGTGCCAGCAGCTTCTCCGGTAGTACAGATACGCAGTATTTT
v_call: TRBV11-2
d_call: NA
clone_size: NA
j_call: TRBJ2-3

cdr3_aa: CASSLVTYEQFF
cdr3_nt: TGTGCCAGCAGCTTAGTGACCTATGAGCAGTTCTTC
v_call: TRBV7-9
d_call: NA
clone_size: NA
j_call: TRBJ2-1

cdr3_aa: CASSAEGGNSPLHF
cdr3_nt: TGTGCCAGCAGCGCCGAGGGGGGAAATTCACCCCTCCACTTT
v_call: TRBV7-6
d_call: NA
clone_size: NA
j_call: TRBJ1-6

cdr3_aa: CASSPTTYNEQFF
cdr3_nt: TGTGCCAGCAGCCCTACTACGTACAATGAGCAGTTCTTC
v_call: TRBV27
d_call: NA
clone_size: NA
j_call: TRBJ2-1

cdr3_aa: CASSEVGSYTF
cdr3_nt: TGTGCCAGCAGTGAAGTCGGAAGCTACACCTTC
v_call: TRBV6-1
d_call: NA
clone_size: NA
j_call: TRBJ1-2

cdr3_aa: CASSLSGYSGNQPQHF
cdr3_nt: TGTGCCAGCAGTTTATCCGGGTATAGCGGGAATCAGCCCCAGCATTTT
v_call: TRBV27
d_call: NA
clone_size: few
j_call: TRBJ1-5

cdr3_aa: CASSLDVGYQETQYF
cdr3_nt: TGTGCCAGCAGCTTAGACGTGGGGTACCAAGAGACCCAGTACTTC
v_call: TRBV11-2
d_call: NA
clone_size: NA
j_call: TRBJ2-5

cdr3_aa: CASSPREAGKADTQYF
cdr3_nt: TGTGCCAGCTCACCTCGGGAAGCGGGCAAGGCAGATACGCAGTATTTT
v_call: TRBV18
d_call: NA
clone_size: NA
j_call: TRBJ2-3

cdr3_aa: CASSFRGADTDTQYF
cdr3_nt: TGCGCCAGCAGCTTCCGTGGCGCTGACACAGATACGCAGTATTTT
v_call: TRBV5-1
d_call: NA
clone_size: once
j_call: TRBJ2-3

cdr3_aa: CASSLDGIGATSNGYTF
cdr3_nt: TGTGCCAGCAGCCTCGATGGAATTGGGGCCACCTCCAATGGCTACACCTTC
v_call: TRBV7-2
d_call: NA
clone_size: NA
j_call: TRBJ1-2

cdr3_aa: CASTPGVSRNTEAFF
cdr3_nt: TGCGCCAGCACCCCAGGGGTTTCCAGGAACACTGAAGCTTTCTTT
v_call: TRBV5-1
d_call: NA
clone_size: NA
j_call: TRBJ1-1

cdr3_aa: CASRVGTGGFYEQFF
cdr3_nt: TGTGCCAGCAGAGTAGGGACAGGGGGCTTCTATGAGCAGTTCTTC
v_call: TRBV6-5
d_call: TRBD1
clone_size: NA
j_call: TRBJ2-1

cdr3_aa: CAISPGDTGELFF
cdr3_nt: TGTGCCATCAGCCCAGGGGACACCGGGGAGCTGTTTTTT
v_call: TRBV10-3
d_call: NA
clone_size: NA
j_call: TRBJ2-2

cdr3_aa: CASSPVVGSSGNTIYF
cdr3_nt: TGTGCCAGCAGCCCGGTAGTAGGTTCCTCTGGAAACACCATATATTTT
v_call: TRBV11-2
d_call: NA
clone_size: NA
j_call: TRBJ1-3

cdr3_aa: CASSVDGDRQYF
cdr3_nt: TGTGCCAGCAGCGTAGATGGGGACCGGCAGTACTTC
v_call: TRBV9
d_call: NA
clone_size: NA
j_call: TRBJ2-7